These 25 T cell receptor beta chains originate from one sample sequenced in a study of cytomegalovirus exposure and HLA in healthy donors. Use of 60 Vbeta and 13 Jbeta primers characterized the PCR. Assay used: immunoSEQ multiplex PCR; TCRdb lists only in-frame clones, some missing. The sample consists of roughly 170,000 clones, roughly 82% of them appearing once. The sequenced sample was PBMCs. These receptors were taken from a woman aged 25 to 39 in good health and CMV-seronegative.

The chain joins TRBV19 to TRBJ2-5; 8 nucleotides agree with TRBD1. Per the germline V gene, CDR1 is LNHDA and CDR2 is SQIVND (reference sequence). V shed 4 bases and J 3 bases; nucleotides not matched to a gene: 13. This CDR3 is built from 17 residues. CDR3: CASSTGDRGGREETQYF. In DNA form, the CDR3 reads TGTGCCAGTAGTACCGGCGACAGGGGTGGTCGGGAAGAGACCCAGTACTTC.

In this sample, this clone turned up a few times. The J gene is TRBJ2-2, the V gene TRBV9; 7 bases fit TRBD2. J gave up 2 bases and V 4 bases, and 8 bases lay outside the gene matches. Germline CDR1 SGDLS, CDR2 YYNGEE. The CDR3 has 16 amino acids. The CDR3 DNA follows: TGTGCCAGCAGCCCACGGTGGGGGGGAAACACCGGGGAGCTGTTTTTT. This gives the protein CASSPRWGGNTGELFF.

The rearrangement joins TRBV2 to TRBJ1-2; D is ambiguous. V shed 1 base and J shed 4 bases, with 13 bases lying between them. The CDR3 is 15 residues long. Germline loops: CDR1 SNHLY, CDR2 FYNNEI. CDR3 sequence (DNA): TGTGCCAGCAGTGAAGTGCCGCACCCGAGCTATGGCTACACCTTC. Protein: CASSEVPHPSYGYTF.

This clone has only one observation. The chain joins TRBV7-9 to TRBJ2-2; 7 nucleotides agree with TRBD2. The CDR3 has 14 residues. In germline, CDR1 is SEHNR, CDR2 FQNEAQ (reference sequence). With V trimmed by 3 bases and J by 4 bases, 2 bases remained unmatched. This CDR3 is CASSLGGSTGELFF. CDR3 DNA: TGTGCCAGCAGCTTGGGGGGGTCCACCGGGGAGCTGTTTTTT.

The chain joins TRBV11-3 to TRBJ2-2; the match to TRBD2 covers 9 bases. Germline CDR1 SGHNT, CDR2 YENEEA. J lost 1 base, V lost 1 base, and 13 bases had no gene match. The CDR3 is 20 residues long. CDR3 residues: CASSLGGRASRSMNTGELFF. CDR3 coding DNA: TGTGCCAGCAGCTTAGGCGGGAGGGCCTCTCGCTCGATGAACACCGGGGAGCTGTTTTTT.

The CDR3 nucleotides are TGTGCCAGCAGCTTTGGGTCGCGGGGGACCTACGAGCAGTACTTC. It codes for CASSFGSRGTYEQYF. The chain links TRBV5-6 to TRBJ2-7; 7 bases map to TRBD2. This CDR3 contains 15 residues. V trimming: 2 bases; J trimming: 2 bases; junction bases outside the gene matches: 7. In germline, CDR1 is SGHDT, CDR2 YYEEEE. The whole variable domain, remainder taken from reference TRBV5-6 and TRBJ2-7, is DAGVTQSPTHLIKTRGQQVTLRCSPKSGHDTVSWYQQALGQGPQFIFQYYEEEERQRGNFPDRFSGHQFPNYSSELNVNALLLGDSALYLCASSFGSRGTYEQYFGPGTRLTVT.

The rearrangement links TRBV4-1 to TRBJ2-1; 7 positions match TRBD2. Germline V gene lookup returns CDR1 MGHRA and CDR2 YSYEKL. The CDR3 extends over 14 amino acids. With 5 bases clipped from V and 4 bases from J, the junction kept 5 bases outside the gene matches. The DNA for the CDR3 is TGCGCCAGCAGCACGTCTAGCGGATACAATGAGCAGTTCTTC. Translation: CASSTSSGYNEQFF.

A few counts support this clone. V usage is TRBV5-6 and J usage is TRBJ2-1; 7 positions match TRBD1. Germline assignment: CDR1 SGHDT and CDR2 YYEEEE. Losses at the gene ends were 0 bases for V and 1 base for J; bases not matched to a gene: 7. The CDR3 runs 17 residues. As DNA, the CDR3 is TGTGCCAGCAGCTTGGGGGACAGCTTACTTTCCTACAATGAGCAGTTCTTC. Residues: CASSLGDSLLSYNEQFF.

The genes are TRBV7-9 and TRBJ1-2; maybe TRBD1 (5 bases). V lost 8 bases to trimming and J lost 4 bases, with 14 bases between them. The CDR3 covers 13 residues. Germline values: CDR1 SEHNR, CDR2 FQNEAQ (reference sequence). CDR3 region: CASPAGGGYGYTF. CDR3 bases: TGTGCCAGCCCCGCCGGGGGAGGCTATGGCTACACCTTC.

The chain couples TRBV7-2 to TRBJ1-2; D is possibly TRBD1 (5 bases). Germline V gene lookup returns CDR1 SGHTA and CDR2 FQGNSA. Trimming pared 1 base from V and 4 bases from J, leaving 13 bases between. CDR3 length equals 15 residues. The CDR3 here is CASSLVLGQGYGYTF. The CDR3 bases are TGTGCCAGCAGCTTAGTCTTAGGGCAGGGCTATGGCTACACCTTC.

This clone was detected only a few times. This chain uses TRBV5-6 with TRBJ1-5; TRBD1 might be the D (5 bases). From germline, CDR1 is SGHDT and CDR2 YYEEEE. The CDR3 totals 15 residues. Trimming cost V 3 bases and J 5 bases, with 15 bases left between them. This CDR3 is CASSSTYLGDQPQHF. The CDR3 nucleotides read TGTGCCAGCAGCTCAACGTACCTAGGGGATCAGCCCCAGCATTTT.

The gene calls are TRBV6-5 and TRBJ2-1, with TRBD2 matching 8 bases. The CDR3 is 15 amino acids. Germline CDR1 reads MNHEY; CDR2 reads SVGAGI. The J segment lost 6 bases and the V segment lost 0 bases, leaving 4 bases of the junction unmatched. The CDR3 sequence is CASSYSETSVNEQFF. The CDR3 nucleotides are TGTGCCAGCAGTTACTCGGAGACTAGCGTCAATGAGCAGTTCTTC.

As DNA, the CDR3 is TGTGCCAGCAGCTTCTTTGGCTGGAGCTCCTACGAGCAGTACTTC. It codes for CASSFFGWSSYEQYF. The chain has TRBV7-8 and TRBJ2-7, with no clear D. This CDR3 spans 15 amino acids. The V and J ends lost 3 bases and 0 bases respectively, with 12 bases between them. The germline V gene encodes CDR1 SGHVS and CDR2 FQNEAQ.

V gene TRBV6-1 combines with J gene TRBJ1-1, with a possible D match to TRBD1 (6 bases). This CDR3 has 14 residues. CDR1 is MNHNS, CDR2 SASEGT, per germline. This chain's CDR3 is CAATRGGLDTEAFF. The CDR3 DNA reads TGTGCAGCCACGAGAGGGGGTTTGGACACTGAAGCTTTCTTT.

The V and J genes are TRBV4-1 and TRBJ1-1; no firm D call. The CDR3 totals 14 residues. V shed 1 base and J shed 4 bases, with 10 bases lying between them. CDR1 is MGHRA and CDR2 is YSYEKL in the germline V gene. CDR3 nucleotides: TGCGCCAGCAGCCAAGGGAGGGCAACCACTGAAGCTTTCTTT. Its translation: CASSQGRATTEAFF.

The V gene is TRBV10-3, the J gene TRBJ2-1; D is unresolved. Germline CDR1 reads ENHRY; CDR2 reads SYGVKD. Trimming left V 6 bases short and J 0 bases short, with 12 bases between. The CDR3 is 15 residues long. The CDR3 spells CAIRPSASSYNEQFF. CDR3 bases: TGTGCCATCAGACCGAGCGCGAGCTCCTACAATGAGCAGTTCTTC.

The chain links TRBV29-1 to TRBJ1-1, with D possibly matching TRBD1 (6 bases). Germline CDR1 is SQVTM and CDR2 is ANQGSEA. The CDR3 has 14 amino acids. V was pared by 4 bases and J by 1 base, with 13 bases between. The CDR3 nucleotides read TGCAGCGTTGCCCGGGGGGGCGCGAACACTGAAGCTTTCTTT. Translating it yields CSVARGGANTEAFF. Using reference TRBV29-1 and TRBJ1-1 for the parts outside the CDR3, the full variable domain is SAVISQKPSRDICQRGTSLTIQCQVDSQVTMMFWYRQQPGQSLTLIATANQGSEATYESGFVIDKFPISRPNLTFSTLTVSNMSPEDSSIYLCSVARGGANTEAFFGQGTRLTVV.

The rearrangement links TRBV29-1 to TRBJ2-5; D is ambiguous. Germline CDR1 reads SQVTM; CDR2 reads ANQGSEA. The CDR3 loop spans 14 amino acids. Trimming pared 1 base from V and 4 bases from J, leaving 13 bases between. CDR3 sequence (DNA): TGCAGCGTTGAAGTGGAACTGCTAGGAGAGACCCAGTACTTC. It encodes CSVEVELLGETQYF.

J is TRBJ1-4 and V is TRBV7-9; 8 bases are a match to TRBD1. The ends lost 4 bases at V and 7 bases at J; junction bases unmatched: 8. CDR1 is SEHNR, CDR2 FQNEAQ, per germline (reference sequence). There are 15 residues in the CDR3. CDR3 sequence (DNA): TGTGCCAGCAGCTCAACGACAGGGGTCGGTGAAAAACTGTTTTTT. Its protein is CASSSTTGVGEKLFF.

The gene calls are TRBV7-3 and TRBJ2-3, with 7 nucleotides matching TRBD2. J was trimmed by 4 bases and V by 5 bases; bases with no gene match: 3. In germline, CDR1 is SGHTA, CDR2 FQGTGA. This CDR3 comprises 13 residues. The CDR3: CASSPGGADTQYF. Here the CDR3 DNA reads TGTGCCAGCAGCCCTGGGGGGGCAGATACGCAGTATTTT.

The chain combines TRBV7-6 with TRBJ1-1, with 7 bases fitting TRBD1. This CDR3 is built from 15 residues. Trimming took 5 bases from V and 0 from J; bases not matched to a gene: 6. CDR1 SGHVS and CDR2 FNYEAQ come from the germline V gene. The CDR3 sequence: CASSPAQGMNTEAFF. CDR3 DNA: TGTGCCAGCAGCCCGGCACAGGGGATGAACACTGAAGCTTTCTTT.

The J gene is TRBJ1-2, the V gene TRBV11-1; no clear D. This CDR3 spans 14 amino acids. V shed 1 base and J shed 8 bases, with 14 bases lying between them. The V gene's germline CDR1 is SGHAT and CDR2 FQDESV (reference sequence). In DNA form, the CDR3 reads TGTGCCAGCAGCTTAGGCCCAGGTCCCACGGGCTACACCTTC. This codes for CASSLGPGPTGYTF.

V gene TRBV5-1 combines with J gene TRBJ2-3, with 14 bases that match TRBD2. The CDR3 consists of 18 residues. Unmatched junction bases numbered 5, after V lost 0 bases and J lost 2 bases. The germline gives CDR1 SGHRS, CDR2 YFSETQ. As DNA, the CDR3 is TGCGCCAGCAGCTTGGAGGGACTAGCGGGGGTATTCACAGATACGCAGTATTTT. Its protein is CASSLEGLAGVFTDTQYF.

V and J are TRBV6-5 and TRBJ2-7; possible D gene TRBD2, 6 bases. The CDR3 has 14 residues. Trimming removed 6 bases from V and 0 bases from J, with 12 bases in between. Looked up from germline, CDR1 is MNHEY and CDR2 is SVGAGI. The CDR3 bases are TGTGCCAGCAGAGGGGCTAGCGACTCCTACGAGCAGTACTTC. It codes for CASRGASDSYEQYF.

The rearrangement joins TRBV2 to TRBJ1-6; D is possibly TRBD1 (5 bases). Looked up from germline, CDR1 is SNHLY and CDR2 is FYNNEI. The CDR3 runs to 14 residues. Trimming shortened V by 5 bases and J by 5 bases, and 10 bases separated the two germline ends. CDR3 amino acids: CASSLTDDNSPLHF. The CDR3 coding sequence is TGTGCCAGCAGTTTGACAGATGATAATTCACCCCTCCACTTT.